The rows below give T cell receptor beta chains drawn from one sample of a study of T cell responses to AZD1222 COVID-19 vaccine. Profiling relied on immunoSEQ multiplex PCR, and the TCRdb table lists in-frame clones only, not all of them. The table shows 150,000 to 200,000 clones, with about 87% occurring only once. The sequencing here drew on peripheral blood, taken on day 0 of MenACWY control vaccination. The receptors originated from an adult in good health. CDR3s include the opening cysteine and the closing phenylalanine or tryptophan. Each record gives: D gene, V gene, J gene, clone size, CDR3 DNA, CDR3 protein. D genes are given only for firm matches. Expanded clones are given a class, and other clones once, few, many or no size at all.

.	TRBV6-5	TRBJ1-5	once	TGTGCCAGTAGCCAGGACACAGGTAATCAGCCCCAGCATTTT	CASSQDTGNQPQHF
TRBD1	TRBV6-6	TRBJ1-2	.	TGTGCCAGCAGTTCCACAGGGGGAGCTAACTATGGCTACACCTTC	CASSSTGGANYGYTF
.	TRBV12-3/TRBV12-4	TRBJ1-1	.	TGTGCCAGCAGTATCGACAGGAACACTGAAGCTTTCTTT	CASSIDRNTEAFF
.	TRBV19	TRBJ1-1	.	TGTGCCAGTCGTTGGGGTGGAACAGGTCCGGAGACTGAAGCTTTCTTT	CASRWGGTGPETEAFF
.	TRBV30	TRBJ2-3	.	TGTGCCTGGAGTCCCATAGGAGCGGGTGGCACAGATACGCAGTATTTT	CAWSPIGAGGTDTQYF
.	TRBV12-5	TRBJ1-5	.	TGTGCTAGTGGTTCCGGGCCTTGGGGTCAGCCCCAGCATTTT	CASGSGPWGQPQHF
.	TRBV21-1	TRBJ1-2	.	TGTGCCAGCAGCGCCACTGCCCCTTTGCTTAGCGGGGCGAGCTATGGCTACACCTTC	CASSATAPLLSGASYGYTF
TRBD1	TRBV5-1	TRBJ1-4	.	TGCGCCAGCAGCTTGGGCCCCCTACAGGGGGTGAGTGAAAAACTGTTTTTT	CASSLGPLQGVSEKLFF
.	TRBV7-8	TRBJ2-7	.	TGTGCCAGCAGCATAGGCCTCACTAACGAGCAGTACTTC	CASSIGLTNEQYF
.	TRBV5-6	TRBJ1-5	.	TGTGCCAGCAGCTTGGCACAGGGTGGGATTGGCAATCAGCCCCAGCATTTT	CASSLAQGGIGNQPQHF
.	TRBV4-3	TRBJ2-2	.	TGCGCCAGCAGCCAGTATACGGGGCTTGGCACCGGGGAGCTGTTTTTT	CASSQYTGLGTGELFF
.	TRBV28	TRBJ1-2	.	TGTGCCAGCAGCTGGTCCGGGGGAGCCCACGCCAAGAATGGCTACACCTTC	CASSWSGGAHAKNGYTF
.	TRBV4-2	TRBJ1-6	.	TGTGCCAGCAGCCAAGTGAAGTCGAGGGGCGGTTCCTATAATTCACCCCTCCACTTT	CASSQVKSRGGSYNSPLHF
TRBD1	TRBV5-6	TRBJ1-1	.	TGTGCCAGCAGCCCAGGGGGGACTGAAGCTTTCTTT	CASSPGGTEAFF
.	TRBV3-1/TRBV3-2	TRBJ2-7	few	TGTGCCAGCATGGACTCAGCACGTTACGAGCAGTACTTC	CASMDSARYEQYF
.	TRBV2	TRBJ1-3	.	TGTGCCAGCAGTGGCCGTGATGGAAACACCATATATTTT	CASSGRDGNTIYF
.	TRBV7-8	TRBJ2-3	.	TGTGCCAGCAGCGCAACCATGCGGAGCACAGATACGCAGTATTTT	CASSATMRSTDTQYF
.	TRBV11-2	TRBJ2-7	.	TGTGCCAGCAGCCTCGGTGGGGGCATCTTACGGAGCGAGCAGTACTTC	CASSLGGGILRSEQYF
.	TRBV2	TRBJ2-7	.	TGTGCCAGCAGTGGGACCGCGAGCTCCTACGAGCAGTACTTC	CASSGTASSYEQYF
.	TRBV14	TRBJ2-2	.	TGTGCCAGCAGCCACGATATAACCGGGGAGCTGTTTTTT	CASSHDITGELFF